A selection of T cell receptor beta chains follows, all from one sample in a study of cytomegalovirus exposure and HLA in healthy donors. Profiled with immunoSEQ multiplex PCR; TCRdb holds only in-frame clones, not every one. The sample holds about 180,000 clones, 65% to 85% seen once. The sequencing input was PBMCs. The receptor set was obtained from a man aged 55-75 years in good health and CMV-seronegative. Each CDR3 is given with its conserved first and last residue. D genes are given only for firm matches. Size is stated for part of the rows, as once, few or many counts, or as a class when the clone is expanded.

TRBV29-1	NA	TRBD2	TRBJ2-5	CSVGVAGGRETQYF	TGCAGCGTTGGGGTAGCGGGGGGGCGGGAGACCCAGTACTTC
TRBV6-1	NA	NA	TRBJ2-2	CASREVVGELFF	TGTGCCAGCAGGGAAGTCGTCGGGGAGCTGTTTTTT
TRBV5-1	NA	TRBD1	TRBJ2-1	CASSTNVGTGGYNEQFF	TGCGCCAGCAGCACGAATGTAGGGACAGGGGGGTACAATGAGCAGTTCTTC
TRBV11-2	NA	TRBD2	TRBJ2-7	CASSPTRLAGGGYEQYF	TGTGCCAGCAGCCCGACCCGACTAGCGGGAGGAGGATACGAGCAGTACTTC
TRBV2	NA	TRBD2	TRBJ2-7	CASRYGTSGSSYEQYF	TGTGCCAGCAGATACGGGACTAGCGGAAGCTCCTACGAGCAGTACTTC
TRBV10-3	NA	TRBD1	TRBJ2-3	CAISSPGQGTDTQYF	TGTGCCATCAGTTCCCCGGGACAGGGCACAGATACGCAGTATTTT
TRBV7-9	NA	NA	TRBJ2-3	CASSNKEEALQNTQYF	TGTGCCAGCAGCAATAAGGAGGAGGCACTACAGAATACGCAGTATTTT
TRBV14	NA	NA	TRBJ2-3	CASSQDLRDTQYF	TGTGCCAGCAGCCAAGATCTTCGAGATACGCAGTATTTT
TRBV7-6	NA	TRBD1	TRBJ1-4	CASSFQTGRGEKLFF	TGTGCCAGCAGCTTTCAGACAGGGCGGGGTGAAAAACTGTTTTTT
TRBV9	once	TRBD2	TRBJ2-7	CASSGTSGFSYEQYF	TGTGCCAGCAGCGGGACTAGCGGGTTTTCCTACGAGCAGTACTTC
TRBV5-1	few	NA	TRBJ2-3	CASSRDRRTDTQYF	TGCGCCAGCAGCCGCGACAGGCGCACAGATACGCAGTATTTT
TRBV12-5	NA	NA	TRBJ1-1	CASGPTTGIGTEAFF	TGTGCTAGTGGTCCTACTACAGGGATAGGCACTGAAGCTTTCTTT
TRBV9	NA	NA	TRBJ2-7	CASSASGAIYEQYF	TGTGCCAGCAGCGCAAGTGGGGCCATCTACGAGCAGTACTTC
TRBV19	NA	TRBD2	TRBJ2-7	CASSQTSGSYEQYF	TGTGCCAGTAGCCAGACTAGCGGTAGCTACGAGCAGTACTTC
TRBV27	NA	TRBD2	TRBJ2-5	CASSLAGARTQYF	TGTGCCAGCAGTTTAGCGGGAGCGAGGACCCAGTACTTC
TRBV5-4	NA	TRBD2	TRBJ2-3	CASSLSGNTDTQYF	TGTGCCAGCAGCTTAAGCGGGAACACAGATACGCAGTATTTT
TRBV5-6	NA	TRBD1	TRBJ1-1	CASSVGQGVAEAFF	TGTGCCAGCAGCGTGGGACAGGGGGTAGCTGAAGCTTTCTTT
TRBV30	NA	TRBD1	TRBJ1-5	CAWGDSLGPQHF	TGTGCCTGGGGGGACAGTCTCGGGCCCCAGCATTTT
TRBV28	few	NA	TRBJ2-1	CASSLGGRGRNNEQFF	TGTGCCAGCAGTTTGGGCGGGCGGGGACGGAACAATGAGCAGTTCTTC
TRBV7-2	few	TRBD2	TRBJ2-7	CASSLSGRYEQYF	TGTGCCAGCAGCTTAAGCGGGAGATACGAGCAGTACTTC
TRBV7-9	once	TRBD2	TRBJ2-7	CASSPPGLREQYF	TGTGCCAGCAGCCCACCGGGACTACGCGAGCAGTACTTC
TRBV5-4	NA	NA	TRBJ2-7	CASSLDAGRNYEQYF	TGTGCCAGCAGCTTGGATGCAGGGAGGAACTACGAGCAGTACTTC
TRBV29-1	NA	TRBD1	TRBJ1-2	CSVPTGEVRGYTF	TGCAGCGTACCAACAGGGGAGGTCCGGGGCTACACCTTC
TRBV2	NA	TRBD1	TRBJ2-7	CASRYGTGLSYEQYF	TGTGCCAGCAGGTACGGGACAGGTTTATCCTACGAGCAGTACTTC
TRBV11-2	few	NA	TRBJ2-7	CASSLFGAGVVF	TGTGCCAGCAGCTTATTTGGGGCAGGGGTAGTCTTC
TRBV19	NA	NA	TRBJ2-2	CASSNPGRLTGELFF	TGTGCCAGTAGTAACCCAGGGAGGTTGACCGGGGAGCTGTTTTTT
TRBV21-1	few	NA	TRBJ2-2	CASSPRLAGELFF	TGTGCCAGCAGCCCCCGGTTGGCCGGGGAGCTGTTTTTT
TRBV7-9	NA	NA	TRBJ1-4	CASSLVAGEKLFF	TGTGCCAGCAGCTTAGTTGCAGGTGAAAAACTGTTTTTT
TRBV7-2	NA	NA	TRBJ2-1	CASSLARSYEQFF	TGTGCCAGCAGCTTAGCCCGTAGCTATGAGCAGTTCTTC
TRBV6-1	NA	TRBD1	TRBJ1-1	CASSETQGVLNTEAFF	TGTGCCAGCAGTGAAACCCAGGGGGTTTTGAACACTGAAGCTTTCTTT
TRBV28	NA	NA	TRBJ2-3	CASSLAVTDTQYF	TGTGCCAGCAGTTTAGCGGTCACAGATACGCAGTATTTT
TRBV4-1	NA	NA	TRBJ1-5	CASSQAPGTPFQPQNF	TGCGCCAGCAGCCAAGCCCCCGGGACACCCTTCCAGCCCCAGAATTTT
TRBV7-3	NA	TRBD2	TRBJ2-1	CASSLTTGTSGGEQFF	TGTGCCAGCAGCTTAACTACCGGGACTAGTGGCGGTGAGCAGTTCTTC
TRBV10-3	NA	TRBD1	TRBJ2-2	CATTNTGVNTGELFF	TGTGCCACCACAAATACAGGGGTCAACACCGGGGAGCTGTTTTTT
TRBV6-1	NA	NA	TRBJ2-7	CASSDTDGGNEQYF	TGTGCCAGCAGTGATACGGACGGGGGAAACGAGCAGTACTTC
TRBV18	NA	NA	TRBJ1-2	CASSPAQQAFNYGYTF	TGTGCCAGCTCACCGGCTCAGCAGGCGTTTAACTATGGCTACACCTTC
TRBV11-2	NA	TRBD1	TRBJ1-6	CASSRTGQIDNSPLHF	TGTGCCAGCAGTAGGACAGGACAGATCGATAATTCACCCCTCCACTTT
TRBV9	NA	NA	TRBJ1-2	CASSVGRANYGYTF	TGTGCCAGCAGCGTAGGGAGAGCGAACTATGGCTACACCTTC
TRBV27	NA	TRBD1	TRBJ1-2	CASSARRTGPYGYTF	TGTGCCAGCAGCGCACGAAGGACAGGGCCCTATGGCTACACCTTC
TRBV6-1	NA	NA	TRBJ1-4	CASRGGGKTEKLFF	TGTGCCAGCAGGGGAGGGGGGAAGACTGAAAAACTGTTTTTT